These 22 T cell receptor beta chains share one sample of origin, sequenced in a study of T cell repertoires in cytomegalovirus infection. These receptors have no known antigen. In TCRdb, the reads were re-called with MiXCR into one record per CDR3 protein. The sample carries under 200,000 distinct CDR3 sequences, less than 25% recorded once. The material sequenced was CD8+ T cells from cultured PBMCs, taken from culture after CMV antigen stimulation. The receptors here all came from a human donor in good health (CMV status not recorded). Some clones in this sample may be carry-over from other donors' samples.

The chain has TRBV28 and TRBJ1-3; D remains unclear. The CDR3 consists of 15 residues. Germline loops: CDR1 MDHEN, CDR2 SYDVKM. The V end lost 8 bases, the J end lost 0 bases, and 14 bases lay between the germline ends. CDR3 bases: TGTGCCAGCCGAGCCCGGTGGACCTCTGGAAACACCATATATTTT. As protein: CASRARWTSGNTIYF.

The rearrangement uses TRBV4-1 and TRBJ1-2; no reliable D call. The CDR3 contains 15 residues. Trimming removed 1 base from V and 6 bases from J, with 15 bases in between. Germline V gives CDR1 MGHRA, CDR2 YSYEKL. This CDR3 reads CASSQGGGLEDGYTF. The CDR3 DNA sequence: TGCGCCAGCAGCCAAGGGGGAGGGCTTGAGGATGGCTACACCTTC.

The chain carries TRBV12-3 or TRBV12-4 and TRBJ2-1; the match to TRBD1 covers 9 bases. Germline trimming cut 6 bases from V and 5 bases from J; bases unmatched to any gene: 14. CDR3 length: 17 residues. CDR3 bases: TGTGCCAGCAGCCTACTGCCCCGGGACAGGGTCCACAATGAGCAGTTCTTC. Amino acid sequence: CASSLLPRDRVHNEQFF.

The chain recombines TRBV7-6 with TRBJ2-7; D possibly corresponds to TRBD1 (5 bases). V lost 2 bases, J lost 2 bases, and 10 bases lay in between. CDR3 length: 14 residues. Looked up from germline, CDR1 is SGHVS and CDR2 is FNYEAQ. The CDR3 sequence is CASSLTDMTYEQYF. CDR3 sequence (DNA): TGTGCCAGCAGCTTAACGGACATGACCTACGAGCAGTACTTC.

The rearrangement uses TRBV7-9 and TRBJ2-5; 7 bases line up with TRBD1. V dropped 3 bases and J dropped 4; count of bases not matched to a gene: 5. The germline gives CDR1 SEHNR, CDR2 FQNEAQ (reference sequence). The CDR3 has 14 residues. CDR3 sequence reads: CASSFLTGVETQYF. The CDR3 coding sequence is TGTGCCAGCAGCTTTCTAACAGGGGTAGAGACCCAGTACTTC.

The chain uses TRBV28 and TRBJ1-5; D unclear. The V end lost 7 bases, the J end lost 7 bases, and 35 bases lay between the germline ends. This CDR3 region has 20 residues. Germline CDR1 is MDHEN and CDR2 is SYDVKM. CDR3 residues: CASKPSPGRFSLHMFQPQHF. CDR3 nucleotide sequence: TGTGCCAGCAAACCCTCCCCGGGTAGGTTTTCCCTTCATATGTTCCAGCCCCAGCATTTT.

The J gene is TRBJ2-1, the V gene TRBV12-3 or TRBV12-4; D assignment may be TRBD1 or TRBD2 (7 bases each). The CDR3 is 18 residues long. V was clipped by 8 bases and J by 1 base, with 24 bases between them. The CDR3 DNA follows: TGTGCCAGCGACACTAGGCGGGGAGGGGGCAGGTCCTACAATGAGCAGTTCTTC. The encoded protein is CASDTRRGGGRSYNEQFF.

The chain employs TRBV7-2 and TRBJ2-6; 7 bases are a match to TRBD1. Trimming took 5 bases from V and 2 from J; bases not matched to a gene: 3. The germline V gene has CDR1 SGHTA and CDR2 FQGNSA. The CDR3 extends over 15 amino acids. The CDR3 DNA reads TGTGCCAGCAGCCGACAGGGAACTGGGGCCAACGTCCTGACTTTC. Amino acid sequence: CASSRQGTGANVLTF.

The gene calls are TRBV7-2 and TRBJ1-2, with a weak D call TRBD1 (6 bases). This CDR3 region has 18 residues. Per the germline V gene, CDR1 is SGHTA and CDR2 is FQGNSA. Deletions cut 0 bases from V and 0 bases from J, with 17 bases between. The CDR3 nucleotides read TGTGCCAGCAGCTTAGCAGAATCCGGGACATTAGCTAACTATGGCTACACCTTC. Its translation: CASSLAESGTLANYGYTF.

The CDR3, as DNA: TGTGCCAGCAGTCTCGTGGGGACAGCGAACACCGGGGAGCTGTTTTTT. Translation gives CASSLVGTANTGELFF. This rearrangement joins TRBV27 to TRBJ2-2; 7 bases map to TRBD1. The CDR3 spans 16 residues. Germline CDR1 is MNHEY and CDR2 is SMNVEV (reference sequence). Unmatched junction bases numbered 6, after V lost 5 bases and J lost 0 bases.

The chain combines TRBV7-9 with TRBJ1-1, with D perhaps matching TRBD1 (6 bases). V dropped 5 bases and J dropped 3 bases, with 19 bases sitting between them. This CDR3 spans 16 amino acids. Germline assignment: CDR1 SEHNR and CDR2 FQNEAQ (reference sequence). In DNA form, the CDR3 reads TGTGCCAGCAGCCCACTGAACAGGGCGGGGGACACTGAAGCTTTCTTT. This encodes CASSPLNRAGDTEAFF.

V is TRBV5-5 and J is TRBJ2-1; 8 positions agree with TRBD1. The V segment lost 4 bases and the J segment 4 bases; nucleotides outside the gene matches: 10. This CDR3 region has 16 residues. Per the germline V gene, CDR1 is SGHKS and CDR2 is YYEKEE (reference sequence). The DNA of the CDR3 is TGTGCCAGCAGCCCAATACAGGGGGTTTCGTACAATGAGCAGTTCTTC. The encoded protein is CASSPIQGVSYNEQFF.

V and J are TRBV6-2 or TRBV6-3 and TRBJ2-1; TRBD2 matches 12 bases. The junction had 7 bases not matched to a gene; V was cut back by 4 bases and J by 6 bases. Looked up from germline, CDR1 is MNHEY and CDR2 is SVGEGT. The CDR3 covers 16 residues. The CDR3 sequence: CASSLSGLAGSNEQFF. Here the CDR3 DNA reads TGTGCCAGCAGTTTATCCGGACTAGCGGGGTCCAATGAGCAGTTCTTC.

This clonotype has only a few counts. This rearrangement joins TRBV4-1 to TRBJ1-5; 8 bases line up with TRBD1. The CDR3 contains 14 residues. The germline gives CDR1 MGHRA, CDR2 YSYEKL. The J segment lost 9 bases and the V segment lost 3 bases, leaving 7 bases of the junction unmatched. The CDR3 coding sequence is TGCGCCAGCAGCCAGACAGGGGCGCCTCCGCCCCAGCATTTT. It is translated as CASSQTGAPPPQHF.

As regards this clonotype: Mismatch with germline at one junction end may stem from a read error. This chain joins TRBV27 and TRBJ2-7, with D tentatively TRBD2 (6 bases). The CDR3 length is 16 residues. Germline CDR1 and CDR2: MNHEY and SMNVEV (reference sequence). CDR3 sequence (DNA): TGTGCCAGCCACATAACGGGAGCAGGGCCCTCCAACGAGCAGTACTTC. It yields the protein CASHITGAGPSNEQYF.

The V call is TRBV9, the J call TRBJ2-3, with a possible D match to TRBD2 (5 bases). Looked up from germline, CDR1 is SGDLS and CDR2 is YYNGEE. Trimming took 3 bases from V and 1 from J, leaving 15 bases between them. The CDR3 runs 16 residues. This chain's CDR3 is CASSASSGRGTDTQYF. The CDR3 DNA reads as TGTGCCAGCAGCGCTTCCTCCGGGCGGGGCACAGATACGCAGTATTTT.

The chain employs TRBV7-8 and TRBJ1-2; perhaps TRBD1 as D (6 bases). The CDR3 is 15 residues long. V lost 1 base and J 4 bases, leaving 13 bases between the germline ends. CDR1 is SGHVS, CDR2 FQNEAQ, per germline. The CDR3 here is CASSLEADRFYGYTF. The CDR3 DNA sequence: TGTGCCAGCAGCTTAGAGGCAGACAGGTTCTATGGCTACACCTTC.

There are a few counts of this clonotype. The V call is TRBV2, the J call TRBJ2-5; 7 bases fit TRBD1. J gave up 3 bases and V 6 bases, and 4 bases lay outside the gene matches. CDR1 SNHLY and CDR2 FYNNEI come from the germline V gene. The CDR3 covers 13 residues. This CDR3 reads CASRVGTEETQYF. CDR3 sequence (DNA): TGTGCCAGCAGGGTCGGGACAGAAGAGACCCAGTACTTC.

The J gene is TRBJ1-5, the V gene TRBV6-5; D remains unclear. The CDR3 covers 18 residues. Germline assignment: CDR1 MNHEY and CDR2 SVGAGI. Deletions cut 2 bases from V and 0 bases from J, with 17 bases between. The CDR3 region is CASSYRKKGGYSNQPQHF. The CDR3 DNA is TGTGCCAGCAGTTACAGGAAGAAGGGAGGATATAGCAATCAGCCCCAGCATTTT.

This chain joins TRBV7-9 and TRBJ1-5; 10 bases are a match to TRBD1. This CDR3 spans 17 amino acids. The ends lost 3 bases at V and 1 base at J; junction bases unmatched: 6. Germline CDR1 and CDR2: SEHNR and FQNEAQ (reference sequence). The CDR3 spells CASSFTTGGLSNQPQHF. The CDR3 DNA reads TGTGCCAGCAGCTTCACGACAGGGGGCTTGAGCAATCAGCCCCAGCATTTT.

This clonotype was seen only a few times. V gene TRBV7-6 combines with J gene TRBJ2-1; possible D gene TRBD2, 7 bases. This CDR3 is 17 amino acids long. Germline-derived CDR1 and CDR2 are SGHVS and FNYEAQ. Trimming removed 5 bases from V and 3 bases from J, with 20 bases in between. The CDR3: CASSAPRSGGRYNEQFF. DNA of the CDR3: TGTGCCAGCAGCGCACCCCGGTCCGGGGGGCGCTACAATGAGCAGTTCTTC.

Only a few counts were recorded for this clonotype. In nucleotides, the CDR3 is TGTGCCAGCAGCTACCTGGCGGGACAGACCTACGAGCAGTACTTC. It encodes CASSYLAGQTYEQYF. This rearrangement joins TRBV7-9 to TRBJ2-7; possibly TRBD1 for D (7 bases). The CDR3 is 15 residues long. Trimming took off 4 bases at V and 2 bases at J, with 15 bases between the two ends. The germline V gene encodes CDR1 SEHNR and CDR2 FQNEAQ (reference sequence).